This TCR beta chain appears in the sequencing data of a study of Graves' ophthalmopathy and Graves' hyperthyroidism. Study-wide context: Peripheral blood collection took place at initial diagnosis, before any treatment.

From RNA, the CDR3 regions of TCR beta chains were amplified and sequenced. The authors performed first-round RT-PCR with HTBI primers and then a second-round multiplex PCR. MiXCR, run by TCRdb on the multiplex PCR reads, gives a single entry per CDR3 protein. The sample contains about 740,000 distinct CDR3 sequences, 40% of which appear only once. Trimming took 6 bases from V and 3 from J; bases not matched to a gene: 11. CDR1 and CDR2 from the germline V gene are DFQATT and SNEGSKA (reference sequence). This CDR3 is 14 amino acids long. Study observations and caveats: With a specificity of about 75% and a sensitivity of about 70%, the model predicted ophthalmopathy progression.

This clonotype was picked up a small number of times. Its antigen is unidentified. The clonotype comes from an adult man with Graves' ophthalmopathy. The chain combines TRBV20-1 with TRBJ2-7, with 7 bases lining up with TRBD1. The material sequenced was peripheral blood. The CDR3 region is CSARDRAIFYEQYF. Written as DNA, the CDR3 is TGCAGTGCCCGTGACAGGGCGATTTTCTACGAGCAGTACTTC.